Presented here are 26 T cell receptor beta chains from one specimen sequenced in a study of T cells in Graves' hyperthyroidism and ophthalmopathy. Researchers took RNA transcripts and amplified the TCR beta CDR3 regions from them. The TCR CDR3 first-round RT-PCR relied on the HTBI primer set. TCRdb redid the calling of the multiplex PCR reads with MiXCR, one entry per CDR3 protein. The sample lists about 570,000 distinct CDR3 sequences; 14% were seen once. Sequenced input: blood. All receptors derive from a woman between 40 and 50 years old with Graves' hyperthyroidism.

The J gene is TRBJ2-5, the V gene TRBV14; TRBD1 might be the D (6 bases). There are 14 residues in the CDR3. The germline V and J ends were trimmed by 5 bases and 5 bases, with 15 bases remaining between them. Germline V gives CDR1 SGHDN, CDR2 FVKESK. CDR3 sequence: CASSDHRDTETQYF. CDR3 bases: TGTGCCAGCAGCGACCACCGGGACACGGAGACCCAGTACTTC.

This clonotype was found many times. The V call is TRBV12-3 or TRBV12-4, the J call TRBJ1-1; no reliable D call. This CDR3 is built from 13 residues. V lost 7 bases, J lost 1 base, and 10 bases lay in between. CDR3 nucleotides: TGTGCCAGCACCTTAGCCAGGAACACTGAAGCTTTCTTT. The encoded protein is CASTLARNTEAFF.

A word on this clonotype: Its ends do not fully match the called genes, so a read error is possible. The chain couples TRBV19 to TRBJ1-1; D may be TRBD1 (6 bases). Germline-derived CDR1 and CDR2 are LNHDA and SQIVND (reference sequence). CDR3 length equals 14 residues. CDR3 bases: TGTGCCGGTAGTATCGGGGGCCTGAACACTGAAGCTTTCTTT. Residues: CAGSIGGLNTEAFF.

This clonotype was seen repeatedly, ten times or more. The CDR3 DNA reads TGTGCCAGCAGATACCTTAGCGGGGACAACCTCCCTGAGCAGTTCTTC. Its translation: CASRYLSGDNLPEQFF. The chain links TRBV28 to TRBJ2-1; 8 nucleotides line up with TRBD2. Per the germline V gene, CDR1 is MDHEN and CDR2 is SYDVKM. The CDR3 has 16 amino acids. The V gene end was trimmed by 6 bases and the J gene end by 9 bases; junction bases not matched to a gene: 16.

This clonotype appeared many times. The chain couples TRBV2 to TRBJ1-4; the D is unclear. Trimming removed 8 bases at V and 0 bases at J, with 7 bases between. Germline CDR1 is SNHLY and CDR2 is FYNNEI. The CDR3 covers 13 residues. CDR3 nucleotides: TGTGCCAGCTCACAAGCAACTAATGAAAAACTGTTTTTT. Protein sequence: CASSQATNEKLFF.

This clonotype has just one count. This sequence may be a read error, since a much larger clone differs from it by one base. V and J are TRBV5-1 and TRBJ1-1, with D possibly matching TRBD1 (6 bases). Germline assignment: CDR1 SGHRS and CDR2 YFSETQ. The CDR3 is 14 residues long. The V end was cut by 4 bases, the J end by 1 base, with 11 bases between. CDR3 DNA: TGCGCCAGCAGCCCGGGACATACGAACACTGAAGCTTTCTTT. It translates to CASSPGHTNTEAFF.

This chain joins TRBV28 and TRBJ2-7, with D possibly being TRBD1 or TRBD2 (6 bases each). CDR1 and CDR2 (germline): MDHEN, SYDVKM. V lost 0 bases and J lost 4, with 22 bases in between. CDR3 length: 18 amino acids. CDR3 amino acids: CASSLWGAQEGQRYEQYF. The CDR3 nucleotides read TGTGCCAGCAGTTTATGGGGAGCACAGGAGGGACAAAGATACGAGCAGTACTTC.

In this sample, this clonotype turned up a few times. The chain has TRBV14 and TRBJ2-7, with 10 bases identical to TRBD1. CDR3 length: 15 residues. Germline values: CDR1 SGHDN, CDR2 FVKESK. The ends lost 1 base at V and 2 bases at J; junction bases unmatched: 2. CDR3 amino acids: CASSQGTGGAYEQYF. The DNA for the CDR3 is TGTGCCAGCAGCCAAGGGACAGGGGGTGCCTACGAGCAGTACTTC.

Details on this clonotype: A read error may be the cause here, since a much bigger clone is one base away. The gene calls are TRBV7-3 and TRBJ2-1, with D tentatively TRBD2 (6 bases). The CDR3 length is 15 residues. The V end lost 5 bases, the J end lost 2 bases, and 13 bases lay between the germline ends. Germline-derived CDR1 and CDR2 are SGHTA and FQGTGA. The CDR3 DNA sequence: TGTGCCAGCAGCCTGACTAGGGGTCCCTACAATGAGCAGTTCTTC. It codes for CASSLTRGPYNEQFF. The complete variable domain, with remaining parts taken from reference TRBV7-3 and TRBJ2-1, reads GAGVSQTPSNKVTEKGKYVELRCDPISGHTALYWYRQSLGQGPEFLIYFQGTGAADDSGLPNDRFFAVRPEGSVSTLKIQRTERGDSAVYLCASSLTRGPYNEQFFGPGTRLTVL.

This clonotype was picked up a small number of times. This chain uses TRBV19 with TRBJ2-7; a weak D match, TRBD2 (5 bases). From germline, CDR1 is LNHDA and CDR2 SQIVND (reference sequence). The V and J ends lost 3 bases and 3 bases respectively, with 12 bases between them. CDR3 length: 14 amino acids. CDR3: CASSIGLGGYEQYF. The CDR3 DNA reads as TGTGCCAGTAGTATTGGTTTAGGAGGCTACGAGCAGTACTTC.

This clonotype was observed at least ten times. The J gene is TRBJ2-3, the V gene TRBV20-1, with 7 nucleotides matching TRBD1. Looked up from germline, CDR1 is DFQATT and CDR2 is SNEGSKA (reference sequence). J lost 4 bases, V lost 6 bases, and 4 bases had no gene match. The CDR3 is 12 amino acids. The CDR3 sequence is CSAGDSPDTQYF. The CDR3 DNA reads TGCAGTGCCGGGGACAGCCCAGATACGCAGTATTTT.

There are many counts of this clonotype. The rearrangement uses TRBV7-9 and TRBJ2-1; D is uncertain. Germline V gene lookup returns CDR1 SEHNR and CDR2 FQNEAQ (reference sequence). CDR3 length: 12 residues. V lost 6 bases and J lost 8, with 11 bases in between. The CDR3 bases are TGTGCCAGCAGTTCTAGAAAGGATGAGCAGTTCTTC. Translating gives CASSSRKDEQFF.

The V call is TRBV19, the J call TRBJ2-7; perhaps TRBD1 as D (6 bases). The J call may be mistaken, given a closer DNA end match to TRBJ2-1. The CDR3 has 14 residues. The germline V gene encodes CDR1 LNHDA and CDR2 SQIVND (reference sequence). CDR3: CASSRQGYSYEQFF. CDR3 nucleotides: TGTGCCAGTAGTAGGCAGGGGTACTCCTACGAGCAGTTCTTC.

This clonotype has at least ten counts. CDR3 in amino acids: CASSPNPGTVNTEAFF. CDR3 bases: TGTGCCAGCAGCCCTAACCCCGGGACGGTGAACACTGAAGCTTTCTTT. The chain recombines TRBV7-2 with TRBJ1-1, with D possibly matching TRBD1 (5 bases). Germline V gives CDR1 SGHTA, CDR2 FQGNSA. Trimming stripped 5 bases from V and 0 bases from J, with 16 bases between. The CDR3 has 16 amino acids. Based on the CDR3 plus reference TRBV7-2 and TRBJ1-1, the full variable domain is GAGVSQSPSNKVTEKGKDVELRCDPISGHTALYWYRQSLGQGLEFLIYFQGNSAPDKSGLPSDRFSAERTGGSVSTLTIQRTQQEDSAVYLCASSPNPGTVNTEAFFGQGTRLTVV.

This clonotype was picked up many times. This rearrangement joins TRBV28 to TRBJ1-2; D is perhaps TRBD1 (5 bases). The CDR3 contains 16 residues. V was clipped by 7 bases and J by 2 bases, with 20 bases between them. CDR1 and CDR2 from the germline V gene are MDHEN and SYDVKM. The CDR3 loop is CASNKGDSPQNYGYTF. DNA for the CDR3: TGTGCCAGCAACAAGGGAGACAGTCCGCAAAACTATGGCTACACCTTC.

This clonotype was seen repeatedly, ten times or more. This sequence joins TRBV28 and TRBJ2-1; 8 bases agree with TRBD2. V lost 2 bases and J lost 5; bases outside the gene matches: 5. CDR3 length: 15 amino acids. Germline values: CDR1 MDHEN, CDR2 SYDVKM. The CDR3 reads CASSLQRELDNEQFF. CDR3 coding DNA: TGTGCCAGCAGTTTACAGCGGGAGCTCGACAATGAGCAGTTCTTC.

This clonotype has a count of ten or more. J is TRBJ1-2 and V is TRBV28, with TRBD1 matching 7 bases. The trim removed 6 bases at V and 8 bases at J, leaving 9 bases unmatched. The CDR3 extends over 13 amino acids. CDR1 MDHEN and CDR2 SYDVKM come from the germline V gene. The CDR3 region has the DNA TGTGCCAGCAGACTCAACAGGGGCGCAGGCTACACCTTC. This sequence encodes CASRLNRGAGYTF.

This clonotype was observed a few times. V usage is TRBV29-1 and J usage is TRBJ2-3; 8 nucleotides line up with TRBD1. CDR1 and CDR2 from the germline V gene are SQVTM and ANQGSEA. Losses at the gene ends were 6 bases for V and 11 bases for J; bases not matched to a gene: 16. The length of the CDR3 is 14 residues. DNA for the CDR3: TGCAGCGTGGATGAAGGTGGGACAGGAAAAATGCAGTATTTT. Protein sequence: CSVDEGGTGKMQYF.

This chain links TRBV20-1 with TRBJ1-2; 12 nucleotides line up with TRBD1. The V segment lost 6 bases and the J segment 6 bases; nucleotides outside the gene matches: 11. The CDR3 loop spans 15 amino acids. Germline V gene data show CDR1 as DFQATT and CDR2 as SNEGSKA (reference sequence). DNA for the CDR3: TGCAGTGCCCGAACCGGGACAGGGGGCGATGATGGCTACACCTTC. Its translation: CSARTGTGGDDGYTF.

V usage is TRBV19 and J usage is TRBJ1-1, with a weak D call TRBD1 (6 bases). The CDR3 length is 14 residues. CDR1 is LNHDA and CDR2 is SQIVND in the germline V gene (reference sequence). Between the trimmed V and J ends, which lost 6 bases and 2 bases, there was a span of 13 bases. The CDR3 sequence: CASRSRGANTEAFF. DNA for the CDR3: TGTGCCAGTAGAAGCAGGGGCGCCAACACTGAAGCTTTCTTT.

The J gene is TRBJ2-2, the V gene TRBV11-1; no reliable D call. This CDR3 is 13 amino acids long. The germline CDR1 and CDR2 sequences are SGHAT and FQDESV (reference sequence). V lost 3 bases and J lost 6, with 8 bases in between. As DNA, the CDR3 is TGTGCCAGCAGCTTTTCGGATTCCGGGGAGCTGTTTTTT. It encodes CASSFSDSGELFF.

This clonotype was recorded at least ten times. This chain joins TRBV6-1 and TRBJ2-7, with 8 bases lining up with TRBD1. Germline CDR1 MNHNS, CDR2 SASEGT. The CDR3 runs 15 residues. V was pared by 5 bases and J by 0 bases, with 6 bases of the junction left unmatched. The CDR3 loop is CASSLGTGDSYEQYF. In nucleotides, the CDR3 is TGTGCCAGCAGTCTTGGGACAGGAGACTCCTACGAGCAGTACTTC.

The chain couples TRBV2 to TRBJ1-4; D gene uncertain. V shed 6 bases and J shed 0 bases, with 8 bases lying between them. Looked up from germline, CDR1 is SNHLY and CDR2 is FYNNEI. The CDR3 sequence is 14 residues long. The CDR3: CASRRESTNEKLFF. In DNA form, the CDR3 reads TGTGCCAGCAGGCGGGAATCAACTAATGAAAAACTGTTTTTT.

This clonotype has at least ten counts. The chain recombines TRBV2 with TRBJ2-2, with 8 nucleotides matching TRBD1. The CDR3 has 15 amino acids. CDR1 is SNHLY, CDR2 FYNNEI, per germline. J was trimmed by 4 bases and V by 5 bases; bases with no gene match: 6. CDR3 DNA sequence: TGTGCCAGCAGTTCGGACAGGGCGTCCACCGGGGAGCTGTTTTTT. It encodes CASSSDRASTGELFF.

This clonotype was detected a few times. The V call is TRBV15, the J call TRBJ2-7; possible D gene TRBD2, 6 bases. V lost 1 base and J 7 bases, leaving 11 bases between the germline ends. Germline CDR1 reads LNHNV; CDR2 reads YYDKDF (reference sequence). The CDR3 contains 13 residues. The CDR3 is CATSRGSRGEQYF. DNA of the CDR3: TGTGCCACCAGCAGAGGTAGCCGGGGGGAGCAGTACTTC.

There are a few counts of this clonotype. The rearrangement joins TRBV29-1 to TRBJ1-2; D remains unclear. There are 12 residues in the CDR3. Trimming removed 4 bases from V and 7 bases from J, with 13 bases in between. The germline V gene encodes CDR1 SQVTM and CDR2 ANQGSEA. In nucleotides, the CDR3 is TGCAGCGTTGTGATAGGGAACACTGGCTACACCTTC. This translates into CSVVIGNTGYTF.